This TCR beta chain derives from a study of response to subunit inactivated influenza vaccine. TCRdb re-called the RT-PCR reads through MiXCR, storing one row per CDR3 protein. The table has 500,000 to 600,000 distinct CDR3 sequences, about 11% seen once. These data were also reused for a study on T cells expressing NK-cell markers. This second study notes: Scientists made TCR beta cDNA using 5'RACE template switching with UMIs. The TCR beta repertoires originated in sorted CD3+CD56+NKG2C+, CD3+CD56+NKG2C- and CD3+CD56-NKG2C+ T cells.

The sequence derives from a man in his forties or fifties who received an inactivated influenza vaccine. The sequencing here drew on PBMCs from blood, taken on the day of vaccination.

CDR3 nucleotide sequence: TGCAGTGCTAGAGCGTCAGGAGCGGAGACCCAGTACTTC. This encodes CSARASGAETQYF. This chain joins TRBV20-1 and TRBJ2-5, with D uncertain. CDR3 length: 13 amino acids. Trimming pared 1 base from V and 5 bases from J, leaving 11 bases between. CDR1 and CDR2 from the germline V gene are DFQATT and SNEGSKA (reference sequence).